This T cell receptor beta chain was captured by sequencing in a study of blood T cell repertoires in COVID-19. Study-wide context: Acute and convalescent COVID-19 specimens originated in the United States, Italy and Spain.

Germline-derived CDR1 and CDR2 are SGDLS and YYNGEE. V lost 4 bases, J lost 0 bases, and 13 bases lay in between. CDR3 length: 15 residues. Measured with immunoSEQ multiplex PCR; TCRdb has only the in-frame clones, and not every one. Of fewer than 350,000 clones in the sample, 75% to 90% were seen once. V and J are TRBV9 and TRBJ1-2, with D maybe TRBD1 (6 bases). Sample: PBMCs or T cells enriched from blood (not recorded which). This TCR derives from a woman aged 30 to 39 who had been exposed to COVID-19. CDR3 protein: CASSLQGTTNYGYTF. The CDR3 nucleotides are TGTGCCAGCAGCTTACAGGGTACAACTAACTATGGCTACACCTTC.